One sample yielded the 17 T cell receptor beta chains listed below, sequenced in a study of cytomegalovirus exposure and HLA in healthy donors. TCRdb keeps only in-frame clones here, not all; method: immunoSEQ multiplex PCR. Here the sample spans tens of thousands of clones, over 85% being singletons. Sequencing was performed on PBMCs. Source of these receptors: a woman between 25 and 40 years old in good health and CMV-seronegative.

The chain recombines TRBV28 with TRBJ2-5; possibly TRBD1 for D (5 bases). This CDR3 has 16 residues. Per the germline V gene, CDR1 is MDHEN and CDR2 is SYDVKM. Trimming cost V 6 bases and J 5 bases, with 22 bases left between them. In DNA, the CDR3 is TGTGCCAGCAGCCGACGCCTGATAGGGGTCGGGGAGACCCAGTACTTC. It translates to CASSRRLIGVGETQYF.

V usage is TRBV27 and J usage is TRBJ2-4; 14 nucleotides align to TRBD2. The CDR3 is 20 residues long. Germline V gene sequence: CDR1 MNHEY, CDR2 SMNVEV (reference sequence). V was pared by 5 bases and J by 0 bases, with 12 bases of the junction left unmatched. The CDR3 nucleotides are TGTGCCAGCAGTCTCCCGAAGACTAGCGGGAGGGATCTAGCCAAAAACATTCAGTACTTC. Its protein product is CASSLPKTSGRDLAKNIQYF.

The V gene is TRBV28, the J gene TRBJ2-5; 13 bases agree with TRBD2. Germline CDR1 reads MDHEN; CDR2 reads SYDVKM. The CDR3 runs to 18 residues. Losses at the gene ends were 7 bases for V and 3 bases for J; bases not matched to a gene: 14. CDR3: CASKTSGGPTPLKETQYF. Here the CDR3 DNA reads TGTGCCAGCAAGACTAGCGGGGGGCCCACCCCCCTAAAAGAGACCCAGTACTTC.

The chain uses TRBV7-3 and TRBJ2-1, with 13 bases identical to TRBD2. The CDR3 covers 15 residues. Germline CDR1 is SGHTA and CDR2 is FQGTGA. The trim removed 4 bases at V and 6 bases at J, leaving 3 bases unmatched. CDR3 loop: CASSSGTSGVNEQFF. The CDR3 coding sequence is TGTGCCAGCAGCTCCGGGACTAGCGGGGTCAATGAGCAGTTCTTC.

This chain links TRBV28 with TRBJ2-3, with 8 nucleotides matching TRBD2. The CDR3 extends over 18 amino acids. The J segment lost 4 bases and the V segment lost 11 bases, leaving 23 bases of the junction unmatched. CDR1 is MDHEN and CDR2 is SYDVKM in the germline V gene. The CDR3 loop reads CASRGLAGGKGSPDTQYF. The CDR3 DNA reads TGTGCCTCCCGGGGGCTGGCGGGGGGTAAGGGGTCTCCAGATACGCAGTATTTT.

The V and J genes are TRBV5-1 and TRBJ2-2; 8 positions match TRBD2. CDR1 and CDR2 (germline): SGHRS, YFSETQ. The V gene end was trimmed by 6 bases and the J gene end by 2 bases; junction bases not matched to a gene: 9. The length of the CDR3 is 16 residues. The CDR3 DNA reads as TGCGCCAGCAATCAGCTCACTAGCGGAAACACCGGGGAGCTGTTTTTT. Its translation: CASNQLTSGNTGELFF.

The chain employs TRBV18 and TRBJ2-2; TRBD2 aligns across 8 bases. There are 15 residues in the CDR3. Germline CDR1 reads KGHSH; CDR2 reads LQKENI. With V trimmed by 3 bases and J by 7 bases, 7 bases remained unmatched. The CDR3 here is CASSPSGRAVGELFF. The DNA for the CDR3 is TGTGCCAGCTCACCGTCCGGGAGGGCCGTCGGGGAGCTGTTTTTT.

A single count supports this clone. The CDR3 DNA follows: TGTGCCAGCAGTGACCGGCAGGCCTCTAACTATGGCTACACCTTC. Encoded protein: CASSDRQASNYGYTF. V gene TRBV6-1 combines with J gene TRBJ1-2; D unresolved. Trimming stripped 3 bases from V and 0 bases from J, with 11 bases between. CDR1 is MNHNS, CDR2 SASEGT, per germline. The CDR3 sequence is 15 residues long.

V is TRBV21-1 and J is TRBJ1-4; no DNA check was done on the table's D call, TRBD1. TRBV21-1 is flagged as a pseudogene. This CDR3 has 21 residues. DNA of the CDR3: TGTGCCAGCAGCCGGAGAAAATACGTTCCGGGACAGACTACAACTAATGAAAAACTGTTTTTT. This sequence encodes CASSRRKYVPGQTTTNEKLFF.

The rearrangement uses TRBV5-4 and TRBJ1-2; TRBD1 aligns across 7 bases. The CDR3 has 15 residues. CDR1 and CDR2 (germline): SGHNT, YYREEE (reference sequence). V lost 2 bases to trimming and J lost 4 bases; unmatched junction nucleotides: 8. CDR3 in DNA: TGTGCCAGCAGCTTCGGCCCCGGGACAGTCTATGGCTACACCTTC. This gives the protein CASSFGPGTVYGYTF.

The rearrangement uses TRBV9 and TRBJ2-1; D possibly corresponds to TRBD1 (5 bases). This CDR3 is 15 amino acids long. Germline loops: CDR1 SGDLS, CDR2 YYNGEE. The V and J ends lost 4 bases and 4 bases respectively, with 15 bases between them. The CDR3: CASSQGAASYNEQFF. DNA for the CDR3: TGTGCCAGCAGCCAAGGGGCGGCCTCTTACAATGAGCAGTTCTTC.

The chain is built from TRBV19 and TRBJ2-7; no clear D gene. The V end was cut by 3 bases, the J end by 2 bases, with 11 bases between. This CDR3 region has 14 residues. Germline values: CDR1 LNHDA, CDR2 SQIVND (reference sequence). The CDR3 DNA reads as TGTGCCAGTAGTATCAGGATAAGCACCTACGAGCAGTACTTC. Its translation is CASSIRISTYEQYF. Looking up the rest from reference TRBV19 and TRBJ2-7 gives the full variable domain: DGGITQSPKYLFRKEGQNVTLSCEQNLNHDAMYWYRQDPGQGLRLIYYSQIVNDFQKGDIAEGYSVSREKKESFPLTVTSAQKNPTAFYLCASSIRISTYEQYFGPGTRLTVT.

In this sample, this clone turned up once. The chain couples TRBV5-1 to TRBJ2-7, with a possible D match to TRBD2 (5 bases). V was trimmed by 0 bases and J by 4 bases, leaving 14 bases between them. Germline V lookup: CDR1 SGHRS, CDR2 YFSETQ. There are 15 residues in the CDR3. The CDR3 reads CASSLEAGPGYEQYF. In DNA, the CDR3 is TGCGCCAGCAGCTTGGAGGCGGGCCCGGGTTACGAGCAGTACTTC.

The V and J genes are TRBV7-9 and TRBJ2-3, with TRBD2 matching 11 bases. Germline V CDR1 and CDR2: SEHNR, FQNEAQ (reference sequence). The CDR3 is 19 residues long. V lost 0 bases, J lost 0 bases, and 8 bases stayed unmatched. CDR3 DNA: TGTGCCAGCAGCTTAGCGCGGACTAGCGGGCCTTCTAGCACAGATACGCAGTATTTT. Amino acid sequence: CASSLARTSGPSSTDTQYF.

The V gene is TRBV25-1, the J gene TRBJ2-1, with 7 positions matching TRBD2. Germline V gene data show CDR1 as MGHDK and CDR2 as SYGVNS. V trimming: 3 bases; J trimming: 0 bases; junction bases outside the gene matches: 8. The CDR3 is 17 residues long. The CDR3 loop reads CASSERLAEISYNEQFF. The CDR3, as DNA: TGTGCCAGCAGTGAGAGGCTAGCGGAAATCTCCTACAATGAGCAGTTCTTC.

The chain couples TRBV11-2 to TRBJ2-3; 12 nucleotides line up with TRBD2. CDR3 length: 17 residues. Germline V gene sequence: CDR1 SGHAT, CDR2 FQNNGV. V shed 4 bases and J 6 bases; nucleotides not matched to a gene: 11. CDR3 region: CASSSVPSGGASDTQYF. Here the CDR3 DNA reads TGTGCCAGCAGCTCTGTGCCTAGCGGGGGGGCGAGCGATACGCAGTATTTT.

The CDR3 reads CASSEQGLRGETQYF. CDR3 coding DNA: TGTGCCAGCAGTGAACAGGGCCTCAGGGGGGAGACCCAGTACTTC. The chain joins TRBV9 to TRBJ2-5; 7 bases map to TRBD1. The CDR3 extends over 15 amino acids. Trimming cost V 5 bases and J 5 bases; bases outside gene matches: 12. Germline-derived CDR1 and CDR2 are SGDLS and YYNGEE.